Following are 10 T cell receptor beta chains from one sample sequenced in a study of resident and recirculating memory T cells in vitiligo. Sequenced by immunoSEQ multiplex PCR; TCRdb stores in-frame clones only, minus some. The sample carries roughly 80,000 clones, about 90% recorded once. Source material: blood. The receptors were sampled from a male donor with vitiligo.

V gene TRBV28 combines with J gene TRBJ1-3; D is unresolved. V dropped 3 bases and J dropped 4 bases, with 7 bases sitting between them. Per germline, CDR1 MDHEN and CDR2 SYDVKM. There are 13 residues in the CDR3. CDR3 in amino acids: CASSFGAGNTIYF. The CDR3 bases are TGTGCCAGCAGTTTTGGAGCGGGAAACACCATATATTTT.

The rearrangement links TRBV5-5 to TRBJ1-3; D gene ambiguous. Trimming took off 5 bases at V and 4 bases at J, with 13 bases between the two ends. This CDR3 comprises 14 residues. Germline assignment: CDR1 SGHKS and CDR2 YYEKEE (reference sequence). The CDR3 DNA reads TGTGCCAGCAGTCCACCCCTACGCGGAAACACCATATATTTT. Protein sequence: CASSPPLRGNTIYF.

The chain employs TRBV18 and TRBJ1-4; D gene uncertain. V dropped 3 bases and J dropped 5 bases, with 10 bases sitting between them. CDR3 size: 14 residues. Germline CDR1 and CDR2: KGHSH and LQKENI. The CDR3 sequence is CASSPGEENEKLFF. In DNA form, the CDR3 reads TGTGCCAGCTCACCTGGCGAGGAAAATGAAAAACTGTTTTTT.

V and J are TRBV13 and TRBJ2-7; 14 bases align to TRBD2. There are 15 residues in the CDR3. Germline V gives CDR1 PRHDT, CDR2 FYEKMQ (reference sequence). Trimming at V came to 5 bases and at J to 9 bases, leaving 9 bases not matched to a gene. The CDR3 is CASSRGTSGRLRQYF. CDR3 DNA: TGTGCCAGCAGCCGAGGGACTAGCGGGAGATTGAGGCAGTACTTC.

This clone was counted between two and nine times. The rearrangement uses TRBV30 and TRBJ1-1; 7 positions agree with TRBD1. This CDR3 is built from 15 residues. J was trimmed by 0 bases and V by 0 bases; bases with no gene match: 4. Germline loops: CDR1 GTSNPN, CDR2 SVGIG (reference sequence). This CDR3 is CAWSVGTDMNTEAFF. CDR3 in DNA: TGTGCCTGGAGTGTTGGGACAGACATGAACACTGAAGCTTTCTTT.

The J gene is TRBJ2-7, the V gene TRBV6-5, with a tentative D call TRBD2 (6 bases). Trimming cost V 0 bases and J 7 bases, with 13 bases left between them. The CDR3 runs to 14 residues. Germline CDR1 and CDR2: MNHEY and SVGAGI. The CDR3 protein is CASSYSGPAGEQYF. The CDR3 DNA reads TGTGCCAGCAGTTACTCGGGTCCCGCGGGGGAGCAGTACTTC.

V gene TRBV11-2 combines with J gene TRBJ2-5, with TRBD1 matching over 7 bases. V was clipped by 5 bases and J by 5 bases; unmatched bases: 5. The germline CDR1 and CDR2 sequences are SGHAT and FQNNGV. The CDR3 spans 13 residues. DNA for the CDR3: TGTGCCAGCAGCGAGACAGGGAGCGAGACCCAGTACTTC. Its translation: CASSETGSETQYF.

The chain couples TRBV5-1 to TRBJ2-7; D unresolved. V was shortened by 1 base and J by 6 bases, with 8 bases between the two germline ends. The CDR3 has 12 residues. Germline V gene data show CDR1 as SGHRS and CDR2 as YFSETQ. The CDR3 protein is CASSLTNGEQYF. DNA for the CDR3: TGCGCCAGCAGCTTGACGAACGGCGAGCAGTACTTC.

The chain carries TRBV5-4 and TRBJ1-3; D possibly corresponds to TRBD1 (6 bases). Trimming took off 2 bases at V and 1 base at J, with 13 bases between the two ends. Germline assignment: CDR1 SGHNT and CDR2 YYREEE (reference sequence). The CDR3 loop spans 16 amino acids. CDR3 region: CASSLGQPHSGNTIYF. CDR3 in DNA: TGTGCCAGCAGCTTAGGACAGCCGCATTCTGGAAACACCATATATTTT.

V usage is TRBV4-1 and J usage is TRBJ2-7, with a weak D call TRBD2 (6 bases). This CDR3 comprises 19 residues. The germline V gene has CDR1 MGHRA and CDR2 YSYEKL. Trimming took off 2 bases at V and 1 base at J, with 24 bases between the two ends. The CDR3 coding sequence is TGCGCCAGCAGCCAAACCCGCCCCCTGTGGGGGGAGAGGTCCTACGAGCAGTACTTC. This translates into CASSQTRPLWGERSYEQYF.